These 14 T cell receptor beta chains came from one sample sequenced in a study of T cell changes during pregnancy in multiple sclerosis. The protocol was immunoSEQ multiplex PCR, while the TCRdb copy is restricted to in-frame clones and leaves out a portion. This sample carries roughly 36,000 clones, just over 90% of them seen once, and the ten largest clones take around 4.3%. The starting material was peripheral blood, obtained in the second trimester of pregnancy. Receptors were obtained from a female donor in good health, enrolled as a control in a pregnancy study.

CDR3 bases: TGTGCCATCAGTGAGTCAGCAGGGCGCGGCACTGAAGCTTTCTTT. Protein: CAISESAGRGTEAFF. This sequence joins TRBV10-3 and TRBJ1-1; tentatively, D is TRBD1 (5 bases). Germline V gene lookup returns CDR1 ENHRY and CDR2 SYGVKD. The CDR3 is 15 amino acids. The ends were cut back, 0 bases at V and 4 bases at J, with 12 bases in the middle.

The V and J genes are TRBV2 and TRBJ2-1; possible D gene TRBD2, 6 bases. The CDR3 runs 13 residues. Germline V gene data show CDR1 as SNHLY and CDR2 as FYNNEI. Trimming pared 2 bases from V and 6 bases from J, leaving 8 bases between. The CDR3 nucleotides are TGTGCCAGCAGTGAACGGAGGGGCAATGAGCAGTTCTTC. It specifies CASSERRGNEQFF.

The chain joins TRBV15 to TRBJ1-4; no clear D. Trimming pared 0 bases from V and 5 bases from J, leaving 7 bases between. This CDR3 is 14 amino acids long. CDR1 and CDR2 (germline): LNHNV, YYDKDF (reference sequence). CDR3 sequence (DNA): TGTGCCACCAGCAGAGATCGAGGGAATGAAAAACTGTTTTTT. This sequence encodes CATSRDRGNEKLFF.

The rearrangement links TRBV7-2 to TRBJ2-5, with 9 bases lining up with TRBD1. Germline V gene lookup returns CDR1 SGHTA and CDR2 FQGNSA. The V and J ends lost 5 bases and 2 bases, in that order; junction bases with no gene match: 6. The CDR3 is made up of 15 amino acids. The CDR3 sequence is CASSPRDRAQETQYF. The CDR3 DNA follows: TGTGCCAGCAGCCCCCGGGACAGGGCTCAAGAGACCCAGTACTTC.

The J gene is TRBJ1-3, the V gene TRBV4-3; D might be TRBD1 (5 bases). This CDR3 contains 16 residues. Trimming shortened V by 2 bases and J by 3 bases, and 14 bases separated the two germline ends. Germline-derived CDR1 and CDR2 are LGHNA and YSLEER. CDR3 amino acids: CASSQTQGTGGNTIYF. Here the CDR3 DNA reads TGCGCCAGCAGCCAAACTCAGGGTACGGGTGGAAACACCATATATTTT.

This clone rates as medium-sized. The chain uses TRBV19 and TRBJ1-1, with 9 bases matching TRBD1. The CDR3 contains 13 residues. Unmatched junction bases numbered 3, after V lost 5 bases and J lost 5 bases. Germline V CDR1 and CDR2: LNHDA, SQIVND (reference sequence). CDR3 protein: CASSFGQGTEAFF. The CDR3 nucleotides read TGTGCCAGTAGTTTTGGACAGGGGACTGAAGCTTTCTTT. Drawing the rest from reference TRBV19 and TRBJ1-1, the complete variable domain is DGGITQSPKYLFRKEGQNVTLSCEQNLNHDAMYWYRQDPGQGLRLIYYSQIVNDFQKGDIAEGYSVSREKKESFPLTVTSAQKNPTAFYLCASSFGQGTEAFFGQGTRLTVV.

This chain links TRBV7-2 with TRBJ1-2, with D hard to call. V shed 5 bases and J shed 7 bases, with 17 bases lying between them. This CDR3 is built from 14 residues. CDR1 is SGHTA, CDR2 FQGNSA, per germline. CDR3 sequence (DNA): TGTGCCAGCAGCCGGACGGACGGGGAGGGTGGCTACACCTTC. Its protein product is CASSRTDGEGGYTF.

This clone has just one count. The gene calls are TRBV5-6 and TRBJ1-1, with D unclear. The V and J ends lost 3 bases and 3 bases respectively, with 9 bases between them. The CDR3 sequence is 13 residues long. Germline V CDR1 and CDR2: SGHDT, YYEEEE. In DNA form, the CDR3 reads TGTGCCAGCAGCTATCGGAGGTACACTGAAGCTTTCTTT. Amino acids: CASSYRRYTEAFF.

CDR3: CATSRDQPSPSKGEQYF. In DNA, the CDR3 is TGTGCCACCAGCAGAGATCAGCCTAGCCCCTCGAAGGGCGAGCAGTACTTC. V and J are TRBV15 and TRBJ2-7; D may be TRBD2 (5 bases). This CDR3 region has 17 residues. Germline loops: CDR1 LNHNV, CDR2 YYDKDF (reference sequence). V gave up 0 bases and J gave up 6 bases, with 21 bases separating them.

This rearrangement joins TRBV7-4 to TRBJ1-5; TRBD1 matches at 9 bases. The CDR3 covers 15 residues. CDR1 SGHVT and CDR2 SQSDAQ come from the germline V gene. V shed 3 bases and J 2 bases; nucleotides not matched to a gene: 2. The CDR3 sequence: CASSFWTGGNQPQHF. The DNA of the CDR3 is TGTGCCAGCAGCTTTTGGACAGGGGGCAATCAGCCCCAGCATTTT.

The chain carries TRBV6-1 and TRBJ1-4, with D hard to call. Between the trimmed V and J ends, which lost 7 bases and 4 bases, there was a span of 19 bases. This CDR3 is 16 amino acids long. Germline V gene data show CDR1 as MNHNS and CDR2 as SASEGT. The CDR3 DNA reads TGTGCCAGCACTGACCCCCCCAGGCTACGTAATGAAAAACTGTTTTTT. Amino acid sequence: CASTDPPRLRNEKLFF.

The gene calls are TRBV7-9 and TRBJ2-5, with D possibly TRBD1 on 5 matching bases. This CDR3 has 15 residues. The germline gives CDR1 SEHNR, CDR2 FQNEAQ (reference sequence). Deletions cut 6 bases from V and 1 base from J, with 15 bases between. In DNA, the CDR3 is TGTGCCAGCAGGGATAGGGGCCAGCCCCAAGAGACCCAGTACTTC. Its protein product is CASRDRGQPQETQYF.

The chain is built from TRBV28 and TRBJ1-1, with D unresolved. Germline-derived CDR1 and CDR2 are MDHEN and SYDVKM. This CDR3 is built from 13 residues. The V gene lost 2 bases and the J gene lost 7 bases, with 11 bases spanning the gap. Here the CDR3 DNA reads TGTGCCAGCAGTTTAAGACGGGCGGGTGAAGCTTTCTTT. Amino acid sequence: CASSLRRAGEAFF.

This clone was seen a few times. V and J are TRBV19 and TRBJ1-2; 9 positions agree with TRBD1. J was trimmed by 6 bases and V by 4 bases; bases with no gene match: 12. In germline, CDR1 is LNHDA, CDR2 SQIVND (reference sequence). This CDR3 spans 16 amino acids. The DNA of the CDR3 is TGTGCCAGTAGTAGGGGACAGGGTCAGAGAGCTCATGGCTACACCTTC. It specifies CASSRGQGQRAHGYTF.